This T cell receptor (beta chain) was captured by sequencing in a study of blood T cell repertoires in COVID-19. The wider study: PBMCs, B-cell-depleted T cells, or T cells provided the cDNA or gDNA that made up the material.

How the authors handled the data: Reference gene primer amplification gave nucleated cell count estimates. The assay was immunoSEQ multiplex PCR, and TCRdb's table has in-frame clones only and misses some. V and J calls plus clone size are reproduced from that table; the DNA served to infer D and trimming. The sample shows tens of thousands of clones, 70% to 85% of them seen only once. The TCR comes from a woman in her sixties or seventies with acute or convalescent COVID-19. The material sequenced was peripheral blood.

CDR3 nucleotide sequence: TGTGCCAGCAGCCAAGAAGCTGGACTAGCGTATTCAGATACGCAGTATTTT. Its protein product is CASSQEAGLAYSDTQYF. This chain connects TRBV14 to TRBJ2-3; 9 nucleotides match TRBD2. After removal of 0 bases from V and 4 bases from J, the junction contained 8 bases not matched to a gene. CDR3 size: 17 residues. The germline V gene encodes CDR1 SGHDN and CDR2 FVKESK.